A selection of T cell receptor beta chains follows, all from one sample in a study of blood T cells in healthy people across ages. TCRdb reprocessed the 5' RACE reads with MiXCR, giving one entry per CDR3 protein. The sample has roughly 800,000 distinct CDR3 sequences, about 62% seen once. Sequencing used blood. These receptors came from a man between 25 and 39 years old in good health. The CDR3 runs from the conserved cysteine through the conserved F or W. A D gene is named only where the DNA matches it firmly. Part of the rows lack a size; the others show once, few, many or a class for expanded clones.

D: .
size: .
J: TRBJ2-5
V: TRBV7-9
CDR3: CASSSKEKEWETQYF
DNA: TGTGCCAGCAGCTCAAAGGAGAAGGAATGGGAGACCCAGTACTTC

D: TRBD1
size: .
J: TRBJ2-5
V: TRBV20-1
CDR3: CSAIDRVKETQYF
DNA: TGCAGTGCTATTGACAGGGTGAAAGAGACCCAGTACTTC

D: TRBD1
size: .
J: TRBJ2-3
V: TRBV15
CDR3: CATTDRDDTDTQYF
DNA: TGTGCCACGACCGACAGGGATGACACAGATACGCAGTATTTT

D: .
size: .
J: TRBJ2-1
V: TRBV2
CDR3: CASTPSQGTYNEQFF
DNA: TGTGCCAGTACTCCGAGCCAGGGAACTTACAATGAGCAGTTCTTC

D: .
size: .
J: TRBJ2-7
V: TRBV9
CDR3: CASSVAFGDYEQYF
DNA: TGTGCCAGCAGCGTAGCTTTTGGTGACTACGAGCAGTACTTC

D: TRBD2
size: few
J: TRBJ2-2
V: TRBV7-2
CDR3: CASSLVGGDTGELFF
DNA: TGTGCCAGCAGCTTAGTGGGGGGGGACACCGGGGAGCTGTTTTTT

D: .
size: .
J: TRBJ2-7
V: TRBV15
CDR3: CATSRDLGLTYEQYF
DNA: TGTGCCACCAGCAGAGATTTGGGACTGACCTACGAGCAGTACTTC

D: TRBD1
size: .
J: TRBJ1-4
V: TRBV9
CDR3: CASSIGQDEKLFF
DNA: TGTGCCAGCAGCATCGGACAGGATGAAAAACTGTTTTTT

D: .
size: .
J: TRBJ1-6
V: TRBV3-1
CDR3: CASSQGYDPLHF
DNA: TGTGCCAGCAGCCAAGGTTACGATCCCCTCCACTTT

D: .
size: few
J: TRBJ2-7
V: TRBV2
CDR3: CASRDDRYEQYF
DNA: TGTGCCAGCAGAGACGACCGCTACGAGCAGTACTTC

D: TRBD1
size: .
J: TRBJ2-1
V: TRBV6-5
CDR3: CASSSLGDSPFF
DNA: TGTGCCAGCAGCTCCCTGGGGGACAGTCCGTTCTTC

D: .
size: .
J: TRBJ2-5
V: TRBV21-1
CDR3: CASSTSGSEEDETQYF
DNA: TGTGCCAGCAGCACTAGCGGGAGTGAAGAGGACGAGACCCAGTACTTC

D: .
size: once
J: TRBJ2-5
V: TRBV5-1
CDR3: CASSVGPYYLETQYF
DNA: TGCGCCAGCAGCGTGGGACCCTACTACCTGGAGACCCAGTACTTC

D: .
size: .
J: TRBJ2-1
V: TRBV20-1
CDR3: CSASPSSGEQQFF
DNA: TGCAGTGCTAGCCCCTCCTCAGGCGAGCAGCAGTTCTTC

D: .
size: .
J: TRBJ2-3
V: TRBV20-1
CDR3: CSARDRDSGVFTQYF
DNA: TGCAGTGCTAGAGATCGTGATAGCGGAGTCTTTACGCAGTATTTT

D: TRBD2
size: few
J: TRBJ2-1
V: TRBV27
CDR3: CASSLQAGGPNEQFF
DNA: TGTGCCAGCAGTCTCCAAGCGGGGGGGCCCAATGAGCAGTTCTTC

D: .
size: .
J: TRBJ2-1
V: TRBV7-2
CDR3: CASSPPDFYNEQFF
DNA: TGTGCCAGCAGCCCTCCGGACTTCTACAATGAGCAGTTCTTC

D: TRBD1
size: .
J: TRBJ2-4
V: TRBV28
CDR3: CASSLRTGTLAKNIQYF
DNA: TGTGCCAGCAGTTTAAGGACAGGGACTCTAGCCAAAAACATTCAGTACTTC

D: TRBD1
size: .
J: TRBJ1-1
V: TRBV5-1
CDR3: CASSSGPGQGKTEAFF
DNA: TGCGCCAGCAGCTCTGGGCCGGGACAGGGGAAGACTGAAGCTTTCTTT

D: .
size: many
J: TRBJ2-1
V: TRBV20-1
CDR3: CSASDGSSYNEQFF
DNA: TGCAGTGCTAGTGACGGTAGCTCCTACAATGAGCAGTTCTTC

D: .
size: .
J: TRBJ2-7
V: TRBV23-1
CDR3: CASSPLNGTTYEQYF
DNA: TGCGCCAGCAGCCCCTTGAATGGGACAACCTACGAGCAGTACTTC

D: .
size: .
J: TRBJ2-6
V: TRBV4-3
CDR3: CASSQEIWVGANVLTF
DNA: TGCGCCAGCAGCCAAGAGATTTGGGTTGGGGCCAACGTCCTGACTTTC

D: .
size: .
J: TRBJ2-3
V: TRBV10-1
CDR3: CASSDFGTDTQYF
DNA: TGCGCCAGCAGCGACTTTGGTACAGATACGCAGTATTTT